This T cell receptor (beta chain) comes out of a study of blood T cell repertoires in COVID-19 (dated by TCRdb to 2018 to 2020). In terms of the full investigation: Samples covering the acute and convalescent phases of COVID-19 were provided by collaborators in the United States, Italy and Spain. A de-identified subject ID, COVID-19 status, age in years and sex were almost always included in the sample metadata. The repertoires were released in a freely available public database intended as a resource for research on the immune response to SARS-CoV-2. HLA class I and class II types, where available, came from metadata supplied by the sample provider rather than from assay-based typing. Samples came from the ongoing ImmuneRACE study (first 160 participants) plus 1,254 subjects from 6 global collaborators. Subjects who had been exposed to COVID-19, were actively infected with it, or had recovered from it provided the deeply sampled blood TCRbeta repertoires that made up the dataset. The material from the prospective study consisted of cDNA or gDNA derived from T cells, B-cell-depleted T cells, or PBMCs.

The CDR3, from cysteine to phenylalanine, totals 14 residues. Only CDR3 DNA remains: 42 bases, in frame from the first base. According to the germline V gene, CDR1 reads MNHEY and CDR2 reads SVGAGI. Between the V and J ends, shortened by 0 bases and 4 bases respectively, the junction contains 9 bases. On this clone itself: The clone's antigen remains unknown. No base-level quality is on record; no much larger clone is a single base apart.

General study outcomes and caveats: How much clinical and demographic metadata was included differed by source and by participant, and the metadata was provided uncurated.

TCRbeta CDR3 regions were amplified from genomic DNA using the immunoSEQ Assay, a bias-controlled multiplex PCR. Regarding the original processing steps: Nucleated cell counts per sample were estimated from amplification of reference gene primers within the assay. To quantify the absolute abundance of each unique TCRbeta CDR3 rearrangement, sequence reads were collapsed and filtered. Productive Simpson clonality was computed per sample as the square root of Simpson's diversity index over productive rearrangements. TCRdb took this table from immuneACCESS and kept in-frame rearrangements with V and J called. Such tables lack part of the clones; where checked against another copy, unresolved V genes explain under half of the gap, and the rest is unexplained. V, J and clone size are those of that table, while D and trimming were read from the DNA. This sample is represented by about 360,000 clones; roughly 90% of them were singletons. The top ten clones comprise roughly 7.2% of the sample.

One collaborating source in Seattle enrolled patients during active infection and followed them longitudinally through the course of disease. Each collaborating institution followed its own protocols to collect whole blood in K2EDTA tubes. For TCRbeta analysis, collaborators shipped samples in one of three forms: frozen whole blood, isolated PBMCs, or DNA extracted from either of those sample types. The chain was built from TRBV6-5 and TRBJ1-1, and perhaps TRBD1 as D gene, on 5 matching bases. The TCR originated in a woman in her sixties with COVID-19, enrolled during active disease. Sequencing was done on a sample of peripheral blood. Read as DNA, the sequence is TGTGCCAGCAGTTACTCGGAGGGGACCACTGAAGCTTTCTTT. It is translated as CASSYSEGTTEAFF.